This T cell receptor (beta chain) originates from a study of blood T cell repertoires in COVID-19 (dated by TCRdb to 2018 to 2021). Regarding the study in general: Samples from collaborators originated in the United States, Italy and Spain and spanned both the acute and convalescent phases of COVID-19. HLA class I and class II types, where available, came from metadata supplied by the sample provider rather than from assay-based typing. The prospective study material was composed of cDNA or gDNA derived from T cells, B-cell-depleted T cells, or PBMCs. A de-identified subject ID, COVID-19 status, age in years and sex were almost always included in the sample metadata. A freely available public database, intended as a resource for researchers studying the immune response to SARS-CoV-2, is where the repertoires were released. Samples came from the ongoing ImmuneRACE study (first 160 participants) plus 1,254 subjects from 6 global collaborators. Deeply sampled blood TCRbeta repertoires from subjects exposed to, actively infected with, or recovered from COVID-19 were included in the dataset.

TCRbeta CDR3 regions were amplified from genomic DNA using the immunoSEQ Assay, a bias-controlled multiplex PCR. The original methods were these. The number of nucleated cells in each sample was estimated from the amplification of reference gene primers within the assay. To quantify the absolute abundance of each unique TCRbeta CDR3 rearrangement, sequence reads were collapsed and filtered. For each sample, productive Simpson clonality was calculated as the square root of Simpson's diversity index across productive rearrangements. Not all clones reach the TCRdb copy of this immuneACCESS table, which keeps in-frame sequences only. Checked studies attribute under half of the gap to unresolved V genes and leave the rest unexplained. V, J and clone size derive from that table, while D and trimming were established from the DNA sequence. The sample table contains about 44,000 clones; only one count was recorded for 80% to 90% of them. The biggest ten clones account for roughly a sixth of the sample.

The paper's findings and limits, for the study overall: Clinical and demographic metadata were provided uncurated, with the amount varying by source and participant.

Concerning this clone: The specificity of this receptor is unknown. No qualities accompany the bases; no much larger clone lies one base away.

The collaborating institutions used their own protocols to collect whole blood in K2EDTA tubes. For TCRbeta analysis, collaborators shipped samples in one of three forms: frozen whole blood, isolated PBMCs, or DNA extracted from either of those sample types. Taken from the germline V gene (reference sequence), the CDR1 and CDR2 loops are MNHEY and SMNVEV. V is cut by 4 bases and J by 3 bases, and the space between the germline ends is 16 bases. The CDR3 sequence holds 15 residues, the cysteine and phenylalanine included. Of all the DNA, just the CDR3 is kept, 45 bases in frame from base 1. The chain uses TRBV27 and TRBJ2-7, and perhaps TRBD1 as D gene, on 6 matching bases. The sample comprised peripheral blood. This clonotype was obtained from a man aged 70 or older with active COVID-19. The CDR3 protein is CASSWKQGPGYEQYF. The DNA sequence is given as TGTGCCAGCAGTTGGAAACAGGGCCCGGGCTACGAGCAGTACTTC.